These 5 T cell receptor beta chains were sequenced from one sample in a study of blood T cell repertoires in COVID-19 (TCRdb year 2020). Libraries were made using the immunoSEQ multiplex PCR assay. Not all clones reach the TCRdb copy of this immuneACCESS table, which keeps in-frame sequences only. Checked studies attribute under half of the gap to unresolved V genes and leave the rest unexplained. The sample table lists 150,000 to 200,000 clones, approximately 90% of them with a count of one. In total, the top ten clones hold less than 1% of the sample. The sequencing input was peripheral blood. The source is a man aged 18 to 29 with acute or convalescent COVID-19.

The chain employs TRBV4-1 and TRBJ1-6; D gene unclear. The ends were cut back, 0 bases at V and 8 bases at J, with 8 bases in the middle. The CDR3 is made up of 14 amino acids. Per germline, CDR1 MGHRA and CDR2 YSYEKL. The CDR3 nucleotides are TGCGCCAGCAGCCAAGATCCCGGGGATTCACCCCTCCACTTT. Translated: CASSQDPGDSPLHF.

This clone was counted once. The rearrangement uses TRBV5-1 and TRBJ2-2, with 10 bases identical to TRBD2. V lost 3 bases to trimming and J lost 3 bases; unmatched junction nucleotides: 20. Germline V gene sequence: CDR1 SGHRS, CDR2 YFSETQ. The CDR3 contains 21 residues. The CDR3 here is CASSWDAGTSVPRDDTGELFF. For the CDR3, the DNA is TGCGCCAGCAGCTGGGACGCCGGGACTAGCGTACCCCGCGATGACACCGGGGAGCTGTTTTTT. The entire variable domain, with the rest obtained from reference TRBV5-1 and TRBJ2-2, is as follows: KAGVTQTPRYLIKTRGQQVTLSCSPISGHRSVSWYQQTPGQGLQFLFEYFSETQRNKGNFPGRFSGRQFSNSRSEMNVSTLELGDSALYLCASSWDAGTSVPRDDTGELFFGEGSRLTVL.

As DNA, the CDR3 is TGTGCCAGCATCTCTCAGGGGGGCTCCTACGAGCAGTACGTC. The encoded protein is CASISQGGSYEQYV. This chain connects TRBV28 to TRBJ2-7; a weak D match, TRBD1 (7 bases). V was pared by 7 bases and J by 0 bases, with 13 bases between. The CDR3 covers 14 residues. Germline CDR1 and CDR2: MDHEN and SYDVKM.

The chain has TRBV6-6 and TRBJ2-7; D not certain. This CDR3 has 15 residues. Germline values: CDR1 MNHNY, CDR2 SVGAGI (reference sequence). The V gene lost 2 bases and the J gene lost 0 bases, with 11 bases spanning the gap. CDR3 in DNA: TGTGCCAGCAGTTACCCTGGCTCCAACTCCTACGAGCAGTACTTC. As protein: CASSYPGSNSYEQYF.

The V call is TRBV30, the J call TRBJ1-5; the match to TRBD1 covers 7 bases. This CDR3 is built from 12 residues. From germline, CDR1 is GTSNPN and CDR2 SVGIG (reference sequence). After removal of 5 bases from V and 6 bases from J, the junction contained 4 bases not matched to a gene. As DNA, the CDR3 is TGTGCCTGGGACAGGGAAGGTCAGCCCCAGCATTTT. It is translated as CAWDREGQPQHF.